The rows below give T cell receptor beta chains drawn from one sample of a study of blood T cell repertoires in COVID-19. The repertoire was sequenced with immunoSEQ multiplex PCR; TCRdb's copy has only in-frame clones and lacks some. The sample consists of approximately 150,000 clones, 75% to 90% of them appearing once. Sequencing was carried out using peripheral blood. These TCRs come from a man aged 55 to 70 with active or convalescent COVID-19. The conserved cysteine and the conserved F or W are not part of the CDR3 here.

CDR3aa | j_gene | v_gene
ASSLVKSLNTGELF | TRBJ2-2 | TRBV28
ASSQDLAAGNEKLF | TRBJ1-4 | TRBV4-1
ARFRDRRYEQY | TRBJ2-7 | TRBV21-1
ASSHPFAGAPSGNTIY | TRBJ1-3 | TRBV9
ASSLAALVSEQY | TRBJ2-7 | TRBV7-2
ASSPTSTLGPRLRGLT | TRBJ2-6 | TRBV9
ASTSNTLNTEAF | TRBJ1-1 | TRBV11-2
ASSLTGTYEKLF | TRBJ1-4 | TRBV18
ASSQPGTYEQY | TRBJ2-7 | TRBV4-2
ASSTGTSGRPFSSYEQY | TRBJ2-7 | TRBV5-1
ASRYFRETQY | TRBJ2-5 | TRBV7-9
ASSGGGLTYEQY | TRBJ2-7 | TRBV2
ASSLSGLAVWYNEQF | TRBJ2-1 | TRBV27
ASSPPSAGEQY | TRBJ2-7 | TRBV7-9
ASSLSGVRTEAF | TRBJ1-1 | TRBV7-9
ASSVEGQGYGYT | TRBJ1-2 | TRBV9
ASSATWTGGNYGYT | TRBJ1-2 | TRBV2
ASSQSTGSSYNEQF | TRBJ2-1 | TRBV16
ASSDPYARQGERIEKLF | TRBJ1-4 | TRBV2
ASTREVNTEAF | TRBJ1-1 | TRBV6-5
ATTGREDGAYEQY | TRBJ2-7 | TRBV24-1
ASRGRGGDYGYT | TRBJ1-2 | TRBV4-2
ASSPGLSDLTYEQY | TRBJ2-7 | TRBV5-4
ASSLVQGPYEQY | TRBJ2-7 | TRBV7-8
ASSRGQGMENIQY | TRBJ2-4 | TRBV11-2